A selection of T cell receptor beta chains follows, all from one sample in a study of blood T cell repertoires in COVID-19. Method: immunoSEQ multiplex PCR; TCRdb's copy keeps in-frame clones and lacks some. The sample contains 310,000 or so clones, 90% of which appear only once. Input material: PBMCs or T cells enriched from blood (not recorded which). The receptors originated from a young woman with acute COVID-19. Both conserved end residues are part of each CDR3. Fields, in order: D gene, J gene, V gene, clone size, CDR3 DNA, CDR3 protein. The D gene is left open where the match is weak. A row's size may be missing; if present it is once, few, many or a size class.

D gene: NA; J gene: TRBJ2-1; V gene: TRBV6-5; clone size: few; CDR3 DNA: TGTGCCAGCAGCGCTGGTCTAGTTGCGAATGAGCAGTTCTTC; CDR3 protein: CASSAGLVANEQFF
D gene: NA; J gene: TRBJ2-2; V gene: TRBV7-9; clone size: NA; CDR3 DNA: TGTGCCAGCAGCGCCACGACAGCTCTGAACACCGGGGAGCTGTTTTTT; CDR3 protein: CASSATTALNTGELFF
D gene: NA; J gene: TRBJ2-1; V gene: TRBV10-3; clone size: NA; CDR3 DNA: TGTGCCACCTACCAGGGGAAAATAACCGACAATGAGCAGTTCTTC; CDR3 protein: CATYQGKITDNEQFF
D gene: NA; J gene: TRBJ1-4; V gene: TRBV20-1; clone size: NA; CDR3 DNA: TGCAGTGCTGGTGAAGCTGGAGCTAATGAAAAACTGTTTTTT; CDR3 protein: CSAGEAGANEKLFF
D gene: NA; J gene: TRBJ1-6; V gene: TRBV27; clone size: NA; CDR3 DNA: TGTGCCAGCAGCGGGAACGCGTCACCCCTCCACTTT; CDR3 protein: CASSGNASPLHF
D gene: TRBD1; J gene: TRBJ2-7; V gene: TRBV19; clone size: NA; CDR3 DNA: TGTGCCAGTAGTATAAAGTCAGGGGGAAGCTACGAGCAGTACTTC; CDR3 protein: CASSIKSGGSYEQYF
D gene: TRBD1; J gene: TRBJ2-3; V gene: TRBV3-1/TRBV3-2; clone size: NA; CDR3 DNA: TGTGCCAGCAGCCAATATGGACAGGGGACAGATACGCAGTATTTT; CDR3 protein: CASSQYGQGTDTQYF
D gene: NA; J gene: TRBJ1-2; V gene: TRBV27; clone size: NA; CDR3 DNA: TGTGCCAGCAGTTTATTGGGACACCGAGGCTATGGCTACACCTTC; CDR3 protein: CASSLLGHRGYGYTF
D gene: TRBD1; J gene: TRBJ1-2; V gene: TRBV4-3; clone size: NA; CDR3 DNA: TGCGCCAGCAGCCCGGCCGGGACAGGGGGGTCTGGCTACACCTTC; CDR3 protein: CASSPAGTGGSGYTF
D gene: TRBD2; J gene: TRBJ2-7; V gene: TRBV10-3; clone size: NA; CDR3 DNA: TGTGCCATCAGTGAGCGCCTAGCGGGGTCCTACGAGCAGTACTTC; CDR3 protein: CAISERLAGSYEQYF
D gene: NA; J gene: TRBJ2-7; V gene: TRBV3-1/TRBV3-2; clone size: NA; CDR3 DNA: TGTGCCAGCGGGAGCTGGGCAGTCTCTACCTACGAGCAGTACTTC; CDR3 protein: CASGSWAVSTYEQYF
D gene: TRBD2; J gene: TRBJ2-5; V gene: TRBV7-9; clone size: NA; CDR3 DNA: TGTGCCAGCAGCCCCGGGACTAGCGGGAGTCGGCAAGAGACCCAGTACTTC; CDR3 protein: CASSPGTSGSRQETQYF
D gene: NA; J gene: TRBJ1-6; V gene: TRBV6-5; clone size: NA; CDR3 DNA: TGTGCCAGCAGTCTCACGCAGGGGCTAGGATCACCCCTCCACTTT; CDR3 protein: CASSLTQGLGSPLHF
D gene: TRBD2; J gene: TRBJ2-1; V gene: TRBV5-1; clone size: once; CDR3 DNA: TGCGCCAGCAGTCGGTCCCGTCCCGGGCTAGCGGGGTACAATGAGCAGTTCTTC; CDR3 protein: CASSRSRPGLAGYNEQFF
D gene: NA; J gene: TRBJ2-1; V gene: TRBV28; clone size: once; CDR3 DNA: TGTGCCAGCAGGCAGGGTGCCTACAATGAGCAGTTCTTC; CDR3 protein: CASRQGAYNEQFF
D gene: NA; J gene: TRBJ1-2; V gene: TRBV28; clone size: NA; CDR3 DNA: TGTGCCAGCAGTTTGGCGGGTATGGGGGGCTACACCTTC; CDR3 protein: CASSLAGMGGYTF
D gene: TRBD1; J gene: TRBJ1-4; V gene: TRBV15; clone size: few; CDR3 DNA: TGTGCCACCAGCATGGGACAGGGGCCTGAAAAACTGTTTTTT; CDR3 protein: CATSMGQGPEKLFF
D gene: NA; J gene: TRBJ2-7; V gene: TRBV30; clone size: NA; CDR3 DNA: TGTGCCTGGAGTGGCGGAGACGGGTACTCCTACGAGCAGTACTTC; CDR3 protein: CAWSGGDGYSYEQYF
D gene: TRBD2; J gene: TRBJ2-7; V gene: TRBV18; clone size: NA; CDR3 DNA: TGTGCCAGCTCACCGGGACTAGCCAACGAGCAGTACTTC; CDR3 protein: CASSPGLANEQYF
D gene: NA; J gene: TRBJ1-2; V gene: TRBV6-5; clone size: NA; CDR3 DNA: TGTGCCAGCAGTTCGCAGACTCTGGACGGGAGGTATGGCTACACCTTC; CDR3 protein: CASSSQTLDGRYGYTF
D gene: NA; J gene: TRBJ2-1; V gene: TRBV4-3; clone size: NA; CDR3 DNA: TGCGCCAGCAGCCAAACTAGGGCAAGCTCCTACAATGAGCAGTTCTTC; CDR3 protein: CASSQTRASSYNEQFF
D gene: NA; J gene: TRBJ1-1; V gene: TRBV28; clone size: NA; CDR3 DNA: TGTGCCAGCAGTTTGCTGGCTGGGAACACTGAAGCTTTCTTT; CDR3 protein: CASSLLAGNTEAFF
D gene: NA; J gene: TRBJ1-5; V gene: TRBV4-1; clone size: NA; CDR3 DNA: TGCGCCAGCAGCCAAGATGGAGGGTTGGGCAATCAGCCCCAGCATTTT; CDR3 protein: CASSQDGGLGNQPQHF
D gene: NA; J gene: TRBJ2-7; V gene: TRBV6-4; clone size: NA; CDR3 DNA: TGTGCCAGCAGCCCTGGGGGGAGTAGGCAAAGGGGCTACGAGCAGTACTTC; CDR3 protein: CASSPGGSRQRGYEQYF
D gene: NA; J gene: TRBJ2-7; V gene: TRBV29-1; clone size: many; CDR3 DNA: TGCAGCGTTGGACAGTCCTACGAGCAGTACTTC; CDR3 protein: CSVGQSYEQYF
D gene: NA; J gene: TRBJ1-1; V gene: TRBV30; clone size: NA; CDR3 DNA: TGTGCCTGGAGGGCCGACATGAACACTGAAGCTTTCTTT; CDR3 protein: CAWRADMNTEAFF